The 5 T cell receptor beta chains listed next were all sequenced from one sample in a study of blood T cell repertoires in COVID-19. Assay: immunoSEQ multiplex PCR; the TCRdb copy retains only in-frame clones and omits some. The top ten clones hold approximately 19% of a sample with about 120,000 clones, around 89% of them seen once. The sequencing input was peripheral blood. Source of these receptors: a human donor with acute or convalescent COVID-19. The donor label of this sample is uncertain.

V is TRBV2 and J is TRBJ1-1, with D possibly matching TRBD1 (5 bases). This CDR3 comprises 13 residues. Germline values: CDR1 SNHLY, CDR2 FYNNEI. Trimming took off 4 bases at V and 6 bases at J, with 12 bases between the two ends. Here the CDR3 reads CASSVRGGPEAFF. DNA of the CDR3: TGTGCCAGCAGTGTGCGGGGGGGTCCTGAAGCTTTCTTT.

The chain carries TRBV29-1 and TRBJ1-3; D remains unclear. In germline, CDR1 is SQVTM, CDR2 ANQGSEA. CDR3 length: 11 amino acids. Trimming left V 5 bases short and J 3 bases short, with 5 bases between. CDR3 in DNA: TGCAGCGTTTTTTATGGAAACACCATATATTTT. Amino acids: CSVFYGNTIYF.

The J gene is TRBJ1-2, the V gene TRBV7-8; 11 bases line up with TRBD1. There are 15 residues in the CDR3. Germline values: CDR1 SGHVS, CDR2 FQNEAQ. V was pared by 5 bases and J by 5 bases, with 7 bases of the junction left unmatched. The CDR3 DNA sequence: TGTGCCAGCAGCGGCGGGACAGGGGGTAATTATGGCTACACCTTC. Its protein is CASSGGTGGNYGYTF.

The V and J genes are TRBV10-3 and TRBJ2-1; TRBD2 might be the D (6 bases). The CDR3 is 12 residues long. CDR1 and CDR2 (germline): ENHRY, SYGVKD. The V gene lost 6 bases and the J gene lost 5 bases, with 8 bases spanning the gap. The CDR3 nucleotides read TGTGCCATCAGGGGCGGGGACAATGAGCAGTTCTTC. It specifies CAIRGGDNEQFF.

The chain employs TRBV9 and TRBJ2-1; 16 bases map to TRBD2. The CDR3 totals 19 residues. V lost 0 bases and J lost 5; bases outside the gene matches: 8. Germline CDR1 and CDR2: SGDLS and YYNGEE. For the CDR3, the DNA is TGTGCCAGCAGCGTAGATGGGACTAGCGGGGGGGGCTCTAACAATGAGCAGTTCTTC. Amino acids: CASSVDGTSGGGSNNEQFF.